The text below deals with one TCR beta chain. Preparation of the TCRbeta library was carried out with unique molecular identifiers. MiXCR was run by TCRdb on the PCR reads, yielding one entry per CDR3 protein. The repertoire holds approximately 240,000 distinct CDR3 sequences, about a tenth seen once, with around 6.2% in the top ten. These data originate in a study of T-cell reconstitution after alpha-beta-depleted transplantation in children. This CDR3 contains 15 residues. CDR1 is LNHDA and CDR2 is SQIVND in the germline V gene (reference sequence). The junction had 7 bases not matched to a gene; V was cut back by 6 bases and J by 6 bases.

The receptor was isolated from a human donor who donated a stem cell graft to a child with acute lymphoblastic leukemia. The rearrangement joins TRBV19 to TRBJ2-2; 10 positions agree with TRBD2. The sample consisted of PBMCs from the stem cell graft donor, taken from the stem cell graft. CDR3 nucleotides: TGTGCCAGTAGAATTGGAACTAGCGGGGCCGGGGAGCTGTTTTTT. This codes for CASRIGTSGAGELFF.